This T cell receptor (beta chain) was sequenced in a study of tumor-infiltrating lymphocytes in localized non-small cell lung cancer. Looking at the study overall: Each patient gave resected tumor and non-adjacent uninvolved lung tissue.

Germline V gives CDR1 SGHNT, CDR2 YYREEE (reference sequence). V was cut by 4 bases and J by 3 bases, with 11 bases left in between. This CDR3 is built from 13 residues. The data were produced by immunoSEQ multiplex PCR, yet TCRdb's version contains in-frame clones alone and is incomplete. The table includes more than 10,000 clones, over 80% detected once. This receptor was identified in a human donor with non-small cell lung cancer. The sequenced sample consisted of lung tumor tissue. The rearrangement uses TRBV5-4 and TRBJ2-7; possibly TRBD1 for D (6 bases). The CDR3 reads CASSRQAVYEQYF. The CDR3 DNA sequence: TGTGCCAGCAGCAGACAGGCTGTCTACGAGCAGTACTTC.